A selection of T cell receptor beta chains follows, all from one sample in a study of T cell changes during pregnancy in multiple sclerosis. TCRdb keeps only in-frame clones here, not all; method: immunoSEQ multiplex PCR. The sample records 25,000 to 30,000 clones, around 85% being singletons. The input for sequencing was CD8+ T cells from peripheral blood mononuclear cells, taken after pregnancy. The receptors stem from a female donor with multiple sclerosis, enrolled in a pregnancy study. The CDR3 runs from the conserved cysteine through the conserved F or W. D genes are given only for firm matches. Where a row states a size, it is once, few, many or the class of an expanded clone; other rows omit it.

v_call,clone_size,d_call,j_call,cdr3_nt,cdr3_aa
TRBV10-1,-,TRBD1,TRBJ1-1,TGCGCCAGCAGCTGGGACAGGGGCACTGAAGCTTTCTTT,CASSWDRGTEAFF
TRBV30,few,-,TRBJ1-1,TGTGCCTGGAGTTTCCCCTCCGAATCACTCGCCGGGGCTTTCTTT,CAWSFPSESLAGAFF
TRBV10-1,few,-,TRBJ2-7,TGCGCCAGCAGTGAGTCCCCGGACAGCTCCTACGAGCAGTACTTC,CASSESPDSSYEQYF
TRBV18,-,-,TRBJ1-2,TGTGCCAGCTCACCCCCCATGGGCCGGAGCTACACCTTC,CASSPPMGRSYTF
TRBV19,-,-,TRBJ1-2,TGTGCCAGTAGTATAGATCTTGAGGGTTTCTATTATGGCTACACCTTC,CASSIDLEGFYYGYTF
TRBV4-3,-,-,TRBJ2-2,TGCGCCAGCAGCTCCGATACTGGCACCGGGGAGCTGTTTTTT,CASSSDTGTGELFF
TRBV2,-,TRBD1,TRBJ1-5,TGTGCCAGCAATAGGGGGCCCTCCAATCAGCCCCAGCATTTT,CASNRGPSNQPQHF
TRBV2,few,-,TRBJ1-4,TGTGCCAGCAGTGATATAGCGCATAATGAAAAACTGTTTTTT,CASSDIAHNEKLFF
TRBV4-2,few,TRBD2,TRBJ2-1,TGTGCCAGCAGCCAAGAAGCGGGGGGGCCGGATGAGCAGTTCTTC,CASSQEAGGPDEQFF
TRBV5-1,few,-,TRBJ1-5,TGCGCCAGCAGCTTGGGGGGCGCTCAGCCCCAGCATTTT,CASSLGGAQPQHF
TRBV2,-,-,TRBJ2-1,TGTGCCAGCAGTTTAGGGGTGAATTTCTACAATGAGCAGTTCTTC,CASSLGVNFYNEQFF
TRBV7-6,-,TRBD2,TRBJ2-5,TGTGCCAGCAGCTTAGACCTCGAGACTAGCCACGAAGAGACCCAGTACTTC,CASSLDLETSHEETQYF
TRBV28,-,TRBD2,TRBJ2-1,TGTGCCAGCACCCTGACTAGCGGGGGGTCCGATGAGCAGTTCTTC,CASTLTSGGSDEQFF
TRBV6-6,once,-,TRBJ2-7,TGTGCCAGCGGAGCCTACGAGCAGTACTTC,CASGAYEQYF
TRBV10-1,-,TRBD1,TRBJ1-6,TGCGCCAGCAGTGAGGGACAGGGGAAACTCCACTTT,CASSEGQGKLHF
TRBV6-1,-,-,TRBJ2-3,TGTGCCAGCAGTGAGGGGGCTCGCTCTAATAGCCCAGATACGCAGTATTTT,CASSEGARSNSPDTQYF
TRBV6-6,once,TRBD1,TRBJ2-1,TGTGCCAGCAGTAGCCCCCGGGACAGGGGCGACTATGAGCAGTTCTTC,CASSSPRDRGDYEQFF
TRBV2,-,-,TRBJ2-5,TGTGCCAGCAGTGAAAGGCGTAGCGCACCGTCCCAAGAGACCCAGTACTTC,CASSERRSAPSQETQYF